The clone carrying this T cell receptor beta chain has only one observation. The CDR3 has 13 amino acids. V was cut by 8 bases and J by 5 bases, with 12 bases left in between. Germline values: CDR1 SGHAT, CDR2 FQNNGV. Repertoires were generated with immunoSEQ multiplex PCR, while TCRdb's copy carries only in-frame clones and drops some. The sample lists 99,000 or so clones; about four fifths were seen once. The sample belongs to a study of blood T cell repertoires in COVID-19. The source of this sequence is a man aged 80 or over with acute or convalescent COVID-19. Sequenced material: peripheral blood. The rearrangement links TRBV11-2 to TRBJ2-2, with D possibly being TRBD2 (6 bases). The CDR3 is CASGRAGTGELFF. In DNA, the CDR3 is TGTGCCAGCGGCCGGGCGGGGACCGGGGAGCTGTTTTTT.